Reported below is one TCR beta chain. No antigen is known for it. The sample belongs to a study of CD8 T cells in Susac syndrome. It was with random hexamers that roughly 0.5 to 1 ug RNA was reverse transcribed. Amplification of TCR beta CDR3 used immunoSEQ multiplex PCR across 54 Vbeta and 13 Jbeta. TCRdb fed the immunoSEQ multiplex PCR reads into MiXCR, producing one record per CDR3 protein. The sample lists around 190,000 distinct CDR3 sequences, around 93% occurring once. Controls were drawn from healthy donors and were matched for age and sex. Purification of the CD8+ and CD4+ T cells relied on negative isolation, and TEMRA cells underwent FACS enrichment. Study observations and caveats: Acknowledgment was made by the study that its TCR sequencing and HLA analysis involved a relatively small number of individuals.

This CDR3 comprises 18 residues. V gave up 0 bases and J gave up 2 bases; unmatched junction bases: 9. CDR1 is SGHRS and CDR2 is YFSETQ in the germline V gene. The rearrangement joins TRBV5-1 to TRBJ2-1; TRBD2 aligns across 9 bases. What was sequenced was CD4+ T cells from PBMCs. This TCR was recovered from a human donor in good health. Written as DNA, the CDR3 is TGCGCCAGCAGCTTGGGCGGGGGGGGTACCCGAACCTACAATGAGCAGTTCTTC. The encoded protein is CASSLGGGGTRTYNEQFF.